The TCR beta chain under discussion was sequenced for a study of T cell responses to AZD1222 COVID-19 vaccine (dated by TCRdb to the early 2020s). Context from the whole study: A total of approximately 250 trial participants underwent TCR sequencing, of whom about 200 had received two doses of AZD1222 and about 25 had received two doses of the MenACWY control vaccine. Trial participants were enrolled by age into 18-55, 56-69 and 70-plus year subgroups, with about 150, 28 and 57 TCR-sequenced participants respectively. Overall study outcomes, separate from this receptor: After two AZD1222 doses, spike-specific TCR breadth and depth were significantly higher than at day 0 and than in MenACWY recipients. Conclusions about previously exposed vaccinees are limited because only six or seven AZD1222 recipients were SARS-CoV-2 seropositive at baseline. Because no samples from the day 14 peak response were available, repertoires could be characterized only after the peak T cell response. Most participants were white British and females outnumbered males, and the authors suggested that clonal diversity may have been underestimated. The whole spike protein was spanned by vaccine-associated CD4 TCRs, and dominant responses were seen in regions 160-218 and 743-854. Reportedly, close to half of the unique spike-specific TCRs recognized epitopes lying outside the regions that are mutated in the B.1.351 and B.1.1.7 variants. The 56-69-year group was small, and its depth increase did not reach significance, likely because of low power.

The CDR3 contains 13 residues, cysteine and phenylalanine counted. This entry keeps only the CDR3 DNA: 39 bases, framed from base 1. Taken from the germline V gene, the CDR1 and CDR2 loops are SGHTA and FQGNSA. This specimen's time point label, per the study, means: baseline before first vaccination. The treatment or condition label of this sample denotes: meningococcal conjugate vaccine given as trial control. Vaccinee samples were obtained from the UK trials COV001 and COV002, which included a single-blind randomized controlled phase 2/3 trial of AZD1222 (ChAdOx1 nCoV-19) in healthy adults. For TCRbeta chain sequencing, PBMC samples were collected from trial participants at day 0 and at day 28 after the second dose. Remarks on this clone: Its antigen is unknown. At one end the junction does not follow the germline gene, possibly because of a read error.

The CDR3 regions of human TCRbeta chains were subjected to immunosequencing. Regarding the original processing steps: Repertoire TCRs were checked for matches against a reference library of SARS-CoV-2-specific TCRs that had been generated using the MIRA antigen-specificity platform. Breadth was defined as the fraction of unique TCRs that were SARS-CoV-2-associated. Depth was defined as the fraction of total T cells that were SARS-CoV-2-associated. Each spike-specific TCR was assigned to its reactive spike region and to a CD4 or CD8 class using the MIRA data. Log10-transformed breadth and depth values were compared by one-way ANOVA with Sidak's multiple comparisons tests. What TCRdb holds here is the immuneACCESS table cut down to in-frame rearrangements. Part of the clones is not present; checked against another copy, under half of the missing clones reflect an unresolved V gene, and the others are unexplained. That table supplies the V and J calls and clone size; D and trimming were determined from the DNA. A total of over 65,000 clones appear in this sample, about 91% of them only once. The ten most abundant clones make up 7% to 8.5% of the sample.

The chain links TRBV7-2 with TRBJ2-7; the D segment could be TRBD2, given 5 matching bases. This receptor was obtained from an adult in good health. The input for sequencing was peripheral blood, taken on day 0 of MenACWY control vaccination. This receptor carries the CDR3 CASSLVWEPVLNF. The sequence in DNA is TGTGCCAGCAGCTTAGTATGGGAGCCGGTTTTGAACTTC.